The entry below gives a single T cell receptor beta chain sequence along with its context. The sample comes from a study of CXCR3-negative and CXCR3-positive naive CD8 T cells. The V gene's germline CDR1 is SGHTA and CDR2 FQGNSA. This CDR3 has 13 residues. Libraries of TRB cDNA were made by 5' RACE and carried UMIs. TCRdb processed the 5' RACE reads again and assigns one entry to each CDR3 protein, with no DNA. Its listing shows about 50,000 distinct CDR3 sequences. V usage is TRBV7-2 and J usage is TRBJ2-7. Sequences were obtained from naive CXCR3- CD8+ T cells from blood. The sample's subset: CD45RO-CCR7+CD27+CD95- naive CD8+ T cells lacking CXCR3 (TNR3-). This clonotype was obtained from a human donor in good health. Some clones in this sample may be carry-over from other donors' samples. The CDR3 sequence is CASSHGDSYEQYF.